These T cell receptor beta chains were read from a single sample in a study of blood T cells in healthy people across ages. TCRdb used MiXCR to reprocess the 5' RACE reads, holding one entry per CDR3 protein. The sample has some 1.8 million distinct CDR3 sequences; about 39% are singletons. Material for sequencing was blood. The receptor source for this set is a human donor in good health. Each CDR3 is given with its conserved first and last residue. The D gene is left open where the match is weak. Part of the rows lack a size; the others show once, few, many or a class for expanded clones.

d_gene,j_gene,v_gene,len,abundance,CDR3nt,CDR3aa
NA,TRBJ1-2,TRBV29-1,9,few,TGCAGCACATCATATGGCTACACCTTC,CSTSYGYTF
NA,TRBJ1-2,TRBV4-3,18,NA,TGCGCCAGCAGCTCGGTTTCGGGTTATTCATATCTCGGATATGGCTACACCTTC,CASSSVSGYSYLGYGYTF
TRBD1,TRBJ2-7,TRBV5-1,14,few,TGCGCCAGCAGTTGGGGGACAGGGGACTACGAGCAGTACTTC,CASSWGTGDYEQYF
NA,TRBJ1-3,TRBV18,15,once,TGTGCCAGCTCACCACAGGGGATGTCTGGAAACACCATATATTTT,CASSPQGMSGNTIYF
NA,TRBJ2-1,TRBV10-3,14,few,TGTGCCATCAGTGTGAACCACGGACACAATGAGCAGTTCTTC,CAISVNHGHNEQFF
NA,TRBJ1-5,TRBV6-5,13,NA,TGTGCCAGCAGCCCTGTTAGAGGTCAGCCCCAGCATTTT,CASSPVRGQPQHF
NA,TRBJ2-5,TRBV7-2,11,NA,TGTGCCAGCAGCATGGGCGAGGCCCAGTACTTC,CASSMGEAQYF
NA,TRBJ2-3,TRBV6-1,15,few,TGTGCCAGCGTTCTCGGGGGATTTTTCACAGATACGCAGTATTTT,CASVLGGFFTDTQYF
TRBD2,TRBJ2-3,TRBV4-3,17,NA,TGCGCCAGCAGCTACGAAAGCACTAGCGGGGGGATAAATACGCAGTATTTT,CASSYESTSGGINTQYF
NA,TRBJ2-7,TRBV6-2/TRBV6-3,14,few,TGTGCCAGCAGTCAGACCGCTCTGGTGGGGGAGCAGTACTTC,CASSQTALVGEQYF
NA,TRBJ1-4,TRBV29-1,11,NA,TGCAGCGTCTGGCATAATGAAAAACTGTTTTTT,CSVWHNEKLFF
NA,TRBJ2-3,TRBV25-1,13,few,TGTGCCAGCAGGCCTGCTAGCACAGATACGCAGTATTTT,CASRPASTDTQYF
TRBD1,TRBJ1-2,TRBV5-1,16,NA,TGCGCCAGCAGCCTTTCCTTCATCGGGACAGGGGGAGGCTACACCTTC,CASSLSFIGTGGGYTF
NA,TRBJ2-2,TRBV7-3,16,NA,TGTGCCAGCAGCTTCCCTGGGTCGGCGAACACCGGGGAGCTGTTTTTT,CASSFPGSANTGELFF
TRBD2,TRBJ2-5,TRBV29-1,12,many,TGCAGCGTTAAGGTGGACCGGGGGGAGCAGTACTTC,CSVKVDRGEQYF
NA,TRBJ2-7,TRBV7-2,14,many,TGTGCCAGCAGTTTAAGGGGGGGCGTCTACGAGCAGTACTTC,CASSLRGGVYEQYF
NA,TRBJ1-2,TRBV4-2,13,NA,TGTGCCAGCATGGATCAGGGCCGGGTTGGCTACACCTTC,CASMDQGRVGYTF
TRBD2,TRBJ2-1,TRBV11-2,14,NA,TGTGCCAGCAGCAAAACTAGCGGGGGGGTCGGGCAGTTCTTC,CASSKTSGGVGQFF
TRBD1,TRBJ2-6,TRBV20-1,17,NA,TGCAGTGCTAGAGCCGGGACAGGTGGGACTGGGGCCAACGTCCTGACTTTC,CSARAGTGGTGANVLTF
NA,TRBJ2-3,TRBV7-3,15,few,TGTGCCAGCAGCCAGATGAGGGGTAGCACAGATACGCAGTATTTT,CASSQMRGSTDTQYF
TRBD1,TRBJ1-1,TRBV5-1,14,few,TGCGCCAGCAGCGCCGGGACAGCAAACACTGAAGCTTTCTTT,CASSAGTANTEAFF
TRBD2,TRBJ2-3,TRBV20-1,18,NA,TGCAGTGCGAGAGGACTAGCGGGGGGGCGAGTCGGCACAGATACGCAGTATTTT,CSARGLAGGRVGTDTQYF
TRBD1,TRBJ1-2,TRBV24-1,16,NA,TGTGCCACCAGTGACGTAAGACAGGGAAGTGTAATCGGCTACACCTTC,CATSDVRQGSVIGYTF
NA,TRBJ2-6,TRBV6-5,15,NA,TGTGCCAGCGCTTGGGGGCTCACTGGGGCCAACGTCCTGACTTTC,CASAWGLTGANVLTF
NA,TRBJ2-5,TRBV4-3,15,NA,TGCGCCAGCAGCCGCAGACAGTCTAGGGGGGAGACCCAGTACTTC,CASSRRQSRGETQYF
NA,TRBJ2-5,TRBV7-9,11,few,TGTGCCAGCAGCTTAAAGGTGACCCAGTACTTC,CASSLKVTQYF
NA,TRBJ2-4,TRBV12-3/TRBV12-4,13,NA,TGTGCCAGCAGCCCTCGGCCTGGGGGCATTCAGTACTTC,CASSPRPGGIQYF
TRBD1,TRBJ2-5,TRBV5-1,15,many,TGCGCCAGCAGCTTGACAGGGGGCGCGGGAGAGACCCAGTACTTC,CASSLTGGAGETQYF
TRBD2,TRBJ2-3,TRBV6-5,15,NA,TGTGCCAGCAGTTACAGGACTAGTGGGGCCGATACGCAGTATTTT,CASSYRTSGADTQYF
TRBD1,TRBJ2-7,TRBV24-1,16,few,TGTGCCACCAGTGATAAGGGGGCAGAACGGGTTTACGAGCAGTACTTC,CATSDKGAERVYEQYF
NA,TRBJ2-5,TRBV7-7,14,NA,TGTGCTAGCAGCTTATCAGGGGTTAAAGAGACCCAGTACTTC,CASSLSGVKETQYF
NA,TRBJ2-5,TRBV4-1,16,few,TGCGCCAGCAGCCAAGGTGATGAGGGACTTCGCGGGACCCAGTACTTC,CASSQGDEGLRGTQYF
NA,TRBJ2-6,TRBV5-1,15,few,TGCGCCAGCAGCTTCCAGGTCTCTGGGGCCAACGTCCTGACTTTC,CASSFQVSGANVLTF
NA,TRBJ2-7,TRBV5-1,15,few,TGCGCCAGCAGCTTGGACCCCGGAAGGGGCTACGAGCAGTACTTC,CASSLDPGRGYEQYF
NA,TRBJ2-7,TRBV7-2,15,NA,TGTGCCAGCAGCTCAGAAATCACGGGATCCTACGAGCAGTACTTC,CASSSEITGSYEQYF
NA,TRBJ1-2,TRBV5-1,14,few,TGCGCCAGCAGCTTGGACAGAGGCGAAGGCGGCTACACCTTC,CASSLDRGEGGYTF
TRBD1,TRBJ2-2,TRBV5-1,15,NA,TGCGCCAGCAGTTCTACAGGGGGCCGAACCGGGGAGCTGTTTTTT,CASSSTGGRTGELFF
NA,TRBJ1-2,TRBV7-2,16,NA,TGTGCCGGCAGCTTAAATCTGGCAGATTTCCTCTATGGCTACACCTTC,CAGSLNLADFLYGYTF
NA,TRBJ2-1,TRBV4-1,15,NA,TGCGCCAGCAGCCAGCCCGGGGGAACCTACAATGAGCAGTTCTTC,CASSQPGGTYNEQFF
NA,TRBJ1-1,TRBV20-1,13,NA,TGCAGTGCTAGAAAAACACGGCACACTGAAGCTTTCTTT,CSARKTRHTEAFF